The next 27 T cell receptor beta chains were all read from a single sample in a study of identical twins. Via MiXCR, TCRdb re-called the 5' RACE reads, giving one row per CDR3 protein. The data contain approximately 620,000 distinct CDR3 sequences, 8.6% of them seen just once; the ten biggest clones take up 0.75% to 1%. Another study also made use of these data, one on yellow fever vaccine responses in identical twins.

Sequenced input: PBMCs. Receptors were obtained from a woman aged 18-29 years in good health.

The J gene is TRBJ2-2, the V gene TRBV12-5; 12 bases are shared with TRBD2. The CDR3 is made up of 17 amino acids. Germline V gene lookup returns CDR1 LGHNT and CDR2 FRNRAP. Losses at the gene ends were 0 bases for V and 1 base for J; bases not matched to a gene: 0. CDR3 nucleotides: TGTGCTAGTGGTTTGGTACTAGCGGGAGGGAACACCGGGGAGCTGTTTTTT. It translates to CASGLVLAGGNTGELFF.

This clonotype came up many times. The chain carries TRBV5-1 and TRBJ2-3; 11 bases agree with TRBD2. Trimming took 0 bases from V and 1 from J; bases not matched to a gene: 1. Germline CDR1 reads SGHRS; CDR2 reads YFSETQ. This CDR3 spans 16 amino acids. The CDR3 DNA reads as TGCGCCAGCAGCTTGGTGACTAGCGGGGGCACAGATACGCAGTATTTT. Protein sequence: CASSLVTSGGTDTQYF.

Many counts were recorded for this clonotype. The V and J genes are TRBV9 and TRBJ1-2, with 7 bases lining up with TRBD1. Trimming took 3 bases from V and 5 from J; bases not matched to a gene: 16. Germline lookup yields CDR1 SGDLS and CDR2 YYNGEE. The CDR3 sequence is 17 residues long. CDR3 nucleotide sequence: TGTGCCAGCAGCGCACAGGGGTTCGGTACTAGGACTTATGGCTACACCTTC. It encodes CASSAQGFGTRTYGYTF.

This clonotype was seen a few times. This chain joins TRBV5-1 and TRBJ2-1, with 9 bases fitting TRBD2. The trim removed 0 bases at V and 12 bases at J, leaving 7 bases unmatched. The length of the CDR3 is 14 residues. Germline V gives CDR1 SGHRS, CDR2 YFSETQ. CDR3 amino acids: CASSLGREGLAQFF. As DNA, the CDR3 is TGCGCCAGCAGCTTGGGGCGGGAGGGCCTCGCGCAGTTCTTC. Drawing the rest from reference TRBV5-1 and TRBJ2-1, the complete variable domain is KAGVTQTPRYLIKTRGQQVTLSCSPISGHRSVSWYQQTPGQGLQFLFEYFSETQRNKGNFPGRFSGRQFSNSRSEMNVSTLELGDSALYLCASSLGREGLAQFFGPGTRLTVL.

This clonotype was observed a handful of times. This rearrangement joins TRBV12-3 or TRBV12-4 to TRBJ2-3; D remains unclear. V was trimmed by 7 bases and J by 6 bases, leaving 8 bases between them. This CDR3 has 11 residues. Written as DNA, the CDR3 is TGTGCCAGCACCCTAATGGATACGCAGTATTTT. It encodes CASTLMDTQYF.

The genes are TRBV7-9 and TRBJ2-5, with 9 bases lining up with TRBD1. Germline loops: CDR1 SEHNR, CDR2 FQNEAQ (reference sequence). Trimming removed 5 bases from V and 2 bases from J; junction bases left unmatched: 12. The CDR3 loop spans 17 amino acids. The CDR3 is CASSPRPSGTGQETQYF. The CDR3 coding sequence is TGTGCCAGCAGCCCACGACCCTCCGGGACAGGGCAAGAGACCCAGTACTTC.

This chain connects TRBV14 to TRBJ2-3; 11 nucleotides line up with TRBD2. The germline gives CDR1 SGHDN, CDR2 FVKESK. Trimming cost V 0 bases and J 6 bases; bases outside gene matches: 5. CDR3 length: 16 amino acids. The CDR3 DNA reads as TGTGCCAGCAGCCAAGATCTCCTAGCGGGAGGTGATACGCAGTATTTT. Translation gives CASSQDLLAGGDTQYF.

This clonotype was seen ten or more times. The genes are TRBV6-1 and TRBJ2-2; tentatively, D is TRBD1 (5 bases). V lost 7 bases and J lost 2, with 8 bases in between. The CDR3 contains 13 residues. Germline V CDR1 and CDR2: MNHNS, SASEGT. This chain's CDR3 is CASIQGNTGELFF. The CDR3 nucleotides read TGTGCCAGCATTCAGGGTAACACCGGGGAGCTGTTTTTT.

This clonotype was seen more than once but under ten times. This rearrangement joins TRBV18 to TRBJ2-7; TRBD1 matches at 8 bases. Losses at the gene ends were 6 bases for V and 5 bases for J; bases not matched to a gene: 3. The CDR3 is made up of 12 amino acids. CDR1 KGHSH and CDR2 LQKENI come from the germline V gene. CDR3 bases: TGTGCCAGCTCCCAACAGGGGGACGAGCAGTACTTC. Translated, it gives CASSQQGDEQYF. Variable domain in full (rest from reference TRBV18 and TRBJ2-7): NAGVMQNPRHLVRRRGQEARLRCSPMKGHSHVYWYRQLPEEGLKFMVYLQKENIIDESGMPKERFSAEFPKEGPSILRIQQVVRGDSAAYFCASSQQGDEQYFGPGTRLTVT.

CDR3 in DNA: TGCAGTGCCACGGGACAGCCAAGTCCTTACGAGCAGTACTTC. Amino acid sequence: CSATGQPSPYEQYF. V usage is TRBV20-1 and J usage is TRBJ2-7, with TRBD1 matching 7 bases. CDR3 length equals 14 residues. Germline V gives CDR1 DFQATT, CDR2 SNEGSKA (reference sequence). After removal of 6 bases from V and 4 bases from J, the junction contained 12 bases not matched to a gene.

This clonotype was counted many times. This chain joins TRBV20-1 and TRBJ2-5, with D tentatively TRBD2 (5 bases). V lost 3 bases, J lost 5 bases, and 10 bases lay in between. The germline gives CDR1 DFQATT, CDR2 SNEGSKA (reference sequence). The CDR3 extends over 12 amino acids. The CDR3 sequence: CSASRGSETQYF. The CDR3 bases are TGCAGTGCTAGCCGGGGTAGTGAGACCCAGTACTTC.

This clonotype has a handful of counts. The chain combines TRBV20-1 with TRBJ2-5, with 7 bases matching TRBD2. From germline, CDR1 is DFQATT and CDR2 SNEGSKA (reference sequence). V dropped 1 base and J dropped 1; count of bases not matched to a gene: 6. The CDR3 totals 15 residues. The CDR3 sequence is CSARVGSGLQETQYF. CDR3 nucleotides: TGCAGTGCTAGAGTTGGTAGCGGGCTCCAAGAGACCCAGTACTTC.

This clonotype was seen ten or more times. This chain links TRBV20-1 with TRBJ2-7, with TRBD2 as a possible D gene (5 bases). Trimming removed 1 base at V and 5 bases at J, with 9 bases between. The germline V gene encodes CDR1 DFQATT and CDR2 SNEGSKA (reference sequence). The CDR3 length is 12 residues. The CDR3: CSARGPGDEQYF. DNA of the CDR3: TGCAGTGCTAGAGGACCCGGGGACGAGCAGTACTTC.

This clonotype was counted many times. This sequence joins TRBV27 and TRBJ2-3; 9 bases are shared with TRBD2. CDR1 and CDR2 from the germline V gene are MNHEY and SMNVEV (reference sequence). V was clipped by 7 bases and J by 1 base; unmatched bases: 6. This CDR3 has 15 amino acids. The CDR3 bases are TGTGCCAGCAATCGCGGGGGGGCCGGCACAGATACGCAGTATTTT. Translation: CASNRGGAGTDTQYF.

In this sample, this clonotype turned up a few times. This chain links TRBV20-1 with TRBJ2-3; the match to TRBD2 covers 14 bases. The V gene end was trimmed by 6 bases and the J gene end by 6 bases; junction bases not matched to a gene: 5. The germline V gene encodes CDR1 DFQATT and CDR2 SNEGSKA (reference sequence). The CDR3 spans 14 residues. The CDR3 region has the DNA TGCAGTGCCCGACTAGCGGGAGGGTCGGATACGCAGTATTTT. This codes for CSARLAGGSDTQYF.

This clonotype has at least ten counts. The genes are TRBV4-3 and TRBJ1-4, with D uncertain. V was clipped by 4 bases and J by 6 bases, with 12 bases between them. Per the germline V gene, CDR1 is LGHNA and CDR2 is YSLEER. The CDR3 is 14 residues long. The CDR3 region has the DNA TGCGCCAGCAGCCTCCGGGGTCGGGATGAAAAACTGTTTTTT. Translating it yields CASSLRGRDEKLFF.

This clonotype was observed at least ten times. The V and J genes are TRBV12-3 or TRBV12-4 and TRBJ1-5; the D is unclear. This CDR3 spans 14 amino acids. Trimming took off 7 bases at V and 0 bases at J, with 10 bases between the two ends. The CDR3 nucleotides read TGTGCCAGCAAAGGAGTGTATAGCAATCAGCCCCAGCATTTT. Translation gives CASKGVYSNQPQHF.

This clonotype was observed a handful of times. The V call is TRBV27, the J call TRBJ1-5; 8 nucleotides match TRBD1. Trimming removed 2 bases from V and 6 bases from J; junction bases left unmatched: 0. CDR3 length: 13 residues. Germline V gene data show CDR1 as MNHEY and CDR2 as SMNVEV (reference sequence). In DNA form, the CDR3 reads TGTGCCAGCAGTTTACAGGGGGCTCAGCCCCAGCATTTT. It codes for CASSLQGAQPQHF.

This clonotype has a handful of counts. The chain has TRBV30 and TRBJ2-1, with a possible D match to TRBD1 (6 bases). V was cut by 0 bases and J by 8 bases, with 8 bases left in between. Per the germline V gene, CDR1 is GTSNPN and CDR2 is SVGIG (reference sequence). The CDR3 length is 12 residues. The CDR3 region has the DNA TGTGCCTGGAGTGTGGCAGGGGATGAGCAGTTCTTC. Amino acids: CAWSVAGDEQFF.

This clonotype was seen only a few times. This chain connects TRBV7-2 to TRBJ2-1, with D perhaps TRBD1 or TRBD2 (5 bases each). This CDR3 has 15 amino acids. Trimming removed 1 base from V and 7 bases from J, with 14 bases in between. Germline values: CDR1 SGHTA, CDR2 FQGNSA. CDR3 sequence: CASSLEGTVANEQFF. The CDR3 region has the DNA TGTGCCAGCAGCTTAGAAGGGACCGTTGCTAATGAGCAGTTCTTC.

The chain's CDR3 is CASSFGGTSTDTQYF. The CDR3, as DNA: TGTGCCAGCAGTTTTGGAGGCACAAGCACAGATACGCAGTATTTT. The chain joins TRBV2 to TRBJ2-3, with D possibly matching TRBD2 (5 bases). Trimming shortened V by 5 bases and J by 0 bases, and 12 bases separated the two germline ends. Germline CDR1 and CDR2: SNHLY and FYNNEI. The CDR3 is made up of 15 amino acids. Variable domain in full (rest from reference TRBV2 and TRBJ2-3): EPEVTQTPSHQVTQMGQEVILRCVPISNHLYFYWYRQILGQKVEFLVSFYNNEISEKSEIFDDQFSVERPDGSNFTLKIRSTKLEDSAMYFCASSFGGTSTDTQYFGPGTRLTVL.

This clonotype has a count of ten or more. V usage is TRBV29-1 and J usage is TRBJ1-4; D uncertain. This CDR3 spans 15 amino acids. Germline CDR1 is SQVTM and CDR2 is ANQGSEA. V lost 1 base and J lost 3, with 12 bases in between. CDR3 residues: CSVEGRAGANEKLFF. The CDR3 DNA sequence: TGCAGCGTTGAAGGAAGGGCCGGGGCTAATGAAAAACTGTTTTTT.

This clonotype was observed a single time. J is TRBJ1-2 and V is TRBV7-9; 10 bases match TRBD1. V lost 6 bases and J lost 4; bases outside the gene matches: 8. Germline V gene data show CDR1 as SEHNR and CDR2 as FQNEAQ (reference sequence). This CDR3 region has 15 residues. Here the CDR3 DNA reads TGTGCCAGCAGGCGACAGGGGGCAAGAGGCTATGGCTACACCTTC. As protein: CASRRQGARGYGYTF.

Only a few counts were recorded for this clonotype. The J gene is TRBJ2-3, the V gene TRBV3-1; D gene unclear. CDR3 size: 14 residues. CDR1 and CDR2 from the germline V gene are LGHDT and YNNKEL (reference sequence). V lost 4 bases to trimming and J lost 1 base, with 9 bases between them. The CDR3 DNA reads as TGTGCCAGCAGCCCCAAGAGAGGCACAGATACGCAGTATTTT. Its translation is CASSPKRGTDTQYF.

The chain links TRBV27 to TRBJ1-4, with no clear D. The V and J ends lost 6 bases and 7 bases respectively, with 18 bases between them. This CDR3 is built from 15 residues. The V gene's germline CDR1 is MNHEY and CDR2 SMNVEV (reference sequence). The CDR3 spells CASRSPTLGAEKLFF. CDR3 nucleotide sequence: TGTGCCAGCAGGTCCCCCACCCTGGGAGCTGAAAAACTGTTTTTT. The entire variable domain, with the rest obtained from reference TRBV27 and TRBJ1-4, is as follows: EAQVTQNPRYLITVTGKKLTVTCSQNMNHEYMSWYRQDPGLGLRQIYYSMNVEVTDKGDVPEGYKVSRKEKRNFPLILESPSPNQTSLYFCASRSPTLGAEKLFFGSGTQLSVL.

This clonotype appeared many times. This sequence joins TRBV28 and TRBJ2-6; 11 bases are shared with TRBD1. With 7 bases clipped from V and 3 bases from J, the junction kept 14 bases outside the gene matches. In germline, CDR1 is MDHEN, CDR2 SYDVKM. The CDR3 runs to 19 residues. The CDR3, as DNA: TGTGCCAGCACTATCACTTGGGACAGGGGGATTCTTGGGGCCAACGTCCTGACTTTC. Translating gives CASTITWDRGILGANVLTF.

This clonotype was seen a few times. The V call is TRBV14, the J call TRBJ2-7, with D uncertain. This CDR3 contains 13 residues. Deletions cut 1 base from V and 2 bases from J, with 6 bases between. Germline loops: CDR1 SGHDN, CDR2 FVKESK. The CDR3 reads CASSQGSPYEQYF. In DNA form, the CDR3 reads TGTGCCAGCAGCCAAGGTAGTCCCTACGAGCAGTACTTC.